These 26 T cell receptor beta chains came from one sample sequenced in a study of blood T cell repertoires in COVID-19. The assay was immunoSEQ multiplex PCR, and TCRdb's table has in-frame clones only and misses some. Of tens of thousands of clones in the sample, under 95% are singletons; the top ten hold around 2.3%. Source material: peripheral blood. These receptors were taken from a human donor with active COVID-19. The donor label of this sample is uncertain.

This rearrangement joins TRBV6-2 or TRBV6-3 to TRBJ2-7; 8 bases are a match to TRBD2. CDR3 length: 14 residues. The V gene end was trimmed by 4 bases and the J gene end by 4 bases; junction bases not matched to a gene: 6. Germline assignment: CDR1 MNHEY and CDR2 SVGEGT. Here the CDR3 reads CASSSREGRYEQYF. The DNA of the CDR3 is TGTGCCAGCAGTTCCCGGGAGGGGAGGTACGAGCAGTACTTC.

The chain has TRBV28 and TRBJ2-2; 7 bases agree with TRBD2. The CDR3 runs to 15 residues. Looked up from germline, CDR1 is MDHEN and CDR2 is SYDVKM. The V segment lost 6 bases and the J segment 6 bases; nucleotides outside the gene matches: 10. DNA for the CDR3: TGTGCCAGCAGCCCCTCTGGGGGGGTGCCCGGGGAGCTGTTTTTT. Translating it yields CASSPSGGVPGELFF.

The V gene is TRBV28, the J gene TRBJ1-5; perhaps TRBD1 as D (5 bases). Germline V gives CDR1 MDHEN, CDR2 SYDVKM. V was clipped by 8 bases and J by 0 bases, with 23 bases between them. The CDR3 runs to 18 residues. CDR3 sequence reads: CASSLMGEAGYSNQPQHF. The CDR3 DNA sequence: TGTGCCAGCTCCCTTATGGGGGAGGCTGGGTATAGCAATCAGCCCCAGCATTTT.

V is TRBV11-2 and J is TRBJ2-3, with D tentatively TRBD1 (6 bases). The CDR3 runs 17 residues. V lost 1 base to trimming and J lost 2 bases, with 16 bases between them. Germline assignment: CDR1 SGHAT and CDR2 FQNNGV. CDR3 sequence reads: CASSLGIRGGVTDTQYF. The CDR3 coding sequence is TGTGCCAGCAGCTTAGGTATCAGGGGTGGGGTCACAGATACGCAGTATTTT.

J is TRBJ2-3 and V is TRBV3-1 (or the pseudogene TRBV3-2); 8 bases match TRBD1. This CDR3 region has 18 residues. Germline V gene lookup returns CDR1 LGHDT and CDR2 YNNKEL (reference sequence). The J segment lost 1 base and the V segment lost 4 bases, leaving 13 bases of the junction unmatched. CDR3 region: CASSLGTGRISGTDTQYF. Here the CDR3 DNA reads TGTGCCAGCAGCCTTGGGACAGGCCGCATCTCTGGCACAGATACGCAGTATTTT.

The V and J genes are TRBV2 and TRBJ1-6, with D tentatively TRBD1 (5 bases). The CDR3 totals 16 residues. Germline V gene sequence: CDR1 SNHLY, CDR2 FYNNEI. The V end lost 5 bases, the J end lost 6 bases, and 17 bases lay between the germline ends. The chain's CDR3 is CASSWTRALGNSPLHF. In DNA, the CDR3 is TGTGCCAGCAGTTGGACCAGGGCCCTCGGTAATTCACCCCTCCACTTT.

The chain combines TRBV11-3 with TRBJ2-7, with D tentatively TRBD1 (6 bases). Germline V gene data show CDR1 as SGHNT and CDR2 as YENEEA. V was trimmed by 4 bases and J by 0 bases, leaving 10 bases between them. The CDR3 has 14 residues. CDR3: CASSSQGLSYEQYF. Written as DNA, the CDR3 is TGTGCCAGCAGCTCCCAGGGGCTCTCCTACGAGCAGTACTTC.

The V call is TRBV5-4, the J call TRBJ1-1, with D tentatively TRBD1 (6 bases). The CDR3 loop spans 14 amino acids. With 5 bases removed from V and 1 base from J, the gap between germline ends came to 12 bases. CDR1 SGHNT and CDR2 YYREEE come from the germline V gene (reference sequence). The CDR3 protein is CASRRGGGNTEAFF. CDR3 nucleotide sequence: TGTGCCAGCAGGAGGGGGGGCGGGAACACTGAAGCTTTCTTT.

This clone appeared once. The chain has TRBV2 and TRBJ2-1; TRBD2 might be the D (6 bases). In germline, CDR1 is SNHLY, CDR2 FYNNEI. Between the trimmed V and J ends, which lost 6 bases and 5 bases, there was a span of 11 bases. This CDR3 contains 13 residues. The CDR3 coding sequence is TGTGCCAGCAGGGGCGGGACCAACAATGAGCAGTTCTTC. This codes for CASRGGTNNEQFF.

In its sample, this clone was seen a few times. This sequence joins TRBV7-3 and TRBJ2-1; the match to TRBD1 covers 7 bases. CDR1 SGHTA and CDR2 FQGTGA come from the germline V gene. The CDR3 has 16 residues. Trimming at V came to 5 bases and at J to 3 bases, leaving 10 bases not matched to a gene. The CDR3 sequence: CASSLSLQGLYNEQFF. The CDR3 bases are TGTGCCAGCAGCCTCTCTCTACAGGGGCTCTACAATGAGCAGTTCTTC.

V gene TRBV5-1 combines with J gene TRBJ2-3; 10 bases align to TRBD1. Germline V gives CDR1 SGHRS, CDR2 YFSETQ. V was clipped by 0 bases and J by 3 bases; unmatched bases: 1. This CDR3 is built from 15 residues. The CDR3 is CASSLGGQGTDTQYF. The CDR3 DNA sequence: TGCGCCAGCAGCTTGGGGGGACAGGGGACAGATACGCAGTATTTT.

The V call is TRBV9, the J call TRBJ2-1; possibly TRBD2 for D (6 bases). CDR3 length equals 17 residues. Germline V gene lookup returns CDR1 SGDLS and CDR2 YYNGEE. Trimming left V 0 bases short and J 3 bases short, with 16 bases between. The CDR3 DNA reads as TGTGCCAGCAGCGTAGCCTCCTCTAGCGACGGCTACAATGAGCAGTTCTTC. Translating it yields CASSVASSSDGYNEQFF.

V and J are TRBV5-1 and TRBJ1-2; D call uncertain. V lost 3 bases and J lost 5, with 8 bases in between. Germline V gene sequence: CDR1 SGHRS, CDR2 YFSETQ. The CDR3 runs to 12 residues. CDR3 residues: CASSSRLYGYTF. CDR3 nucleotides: TGCGCCAGCAGCTCAAGACTGTATGGCTACACCTTC. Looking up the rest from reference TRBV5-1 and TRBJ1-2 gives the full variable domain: KAGVTQTPRYLIKTRGQQVTLSCSPISGHRSVSWYQQTPGQGLQFLFEYFSETQRNKGNFPGRFSGRQFSNSRSEMNVSTLELGDSALYLCASSSRLYGYTFGSGTRLTVV.

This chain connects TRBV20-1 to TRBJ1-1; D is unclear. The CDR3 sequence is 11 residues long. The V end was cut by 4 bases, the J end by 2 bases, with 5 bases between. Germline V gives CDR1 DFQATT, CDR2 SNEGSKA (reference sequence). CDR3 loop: CSAIFNTEAFF. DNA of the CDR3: TGCAGTGCTATATTCAACACTGAAGCTTTCTTT.

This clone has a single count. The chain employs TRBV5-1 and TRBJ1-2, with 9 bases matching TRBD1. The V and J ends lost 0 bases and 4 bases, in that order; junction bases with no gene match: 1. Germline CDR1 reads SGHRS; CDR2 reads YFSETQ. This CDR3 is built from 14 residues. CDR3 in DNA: TGCGCCAGCAGCTTGGAGGACAGGGGCTATGGCTACACCTTC. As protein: CASSLEDRGYGYTF. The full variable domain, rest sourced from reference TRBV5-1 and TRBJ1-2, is KAGVTQTPRYLIKTRGQQVTLSCSPISGHRSVSWYQQTPGQGLQFLFEYFSETQRNKGNFPGRFSGRQFSNSRSEMNVSTLELGDSALYLCASSLEDRGYGYTFGSGTRLTVV.

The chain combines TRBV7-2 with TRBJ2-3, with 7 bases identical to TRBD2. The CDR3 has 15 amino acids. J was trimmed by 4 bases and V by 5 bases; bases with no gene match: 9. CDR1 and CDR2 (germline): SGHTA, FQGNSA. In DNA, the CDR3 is TGTGCCAGCAGCCCCTGGGGGGGAGGATCAGATACGCAGTATTTT. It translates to CASSPWGGGSDTQYF.

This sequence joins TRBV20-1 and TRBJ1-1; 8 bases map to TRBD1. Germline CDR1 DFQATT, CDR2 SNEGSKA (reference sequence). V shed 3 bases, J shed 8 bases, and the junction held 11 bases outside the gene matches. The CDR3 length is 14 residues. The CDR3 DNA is TGCAGTGCTAGTACAAGGGACAGGTGGGAGGAAGCTTTCTTT. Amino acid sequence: CSASTRDRWEEAFF.

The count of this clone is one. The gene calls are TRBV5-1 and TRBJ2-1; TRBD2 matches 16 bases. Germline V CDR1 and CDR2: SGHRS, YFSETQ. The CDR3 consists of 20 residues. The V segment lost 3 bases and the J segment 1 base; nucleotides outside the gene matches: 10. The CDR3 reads CASSSGTSGGAEGSYNEQFF. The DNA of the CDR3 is TGCGCCAGCAGCTCCGGGACTAGCGGGGGGGCCGAAGGGTCCTACAATGAGCAGTTCTTC.

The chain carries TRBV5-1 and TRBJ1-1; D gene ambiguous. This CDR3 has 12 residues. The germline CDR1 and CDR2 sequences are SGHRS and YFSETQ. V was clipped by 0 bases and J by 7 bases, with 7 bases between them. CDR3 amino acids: CASSLGGVEAFF. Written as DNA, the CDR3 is TGCGCCAGCAGCTTGGGGGGAGTTGAAGCTTTCTTT.

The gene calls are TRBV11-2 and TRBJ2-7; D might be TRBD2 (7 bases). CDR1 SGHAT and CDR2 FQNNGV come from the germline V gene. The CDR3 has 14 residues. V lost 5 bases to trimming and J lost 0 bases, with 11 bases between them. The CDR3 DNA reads TGTGCCAGCAGCCTTGCGGGGGCCTCCTACGAGCAGTACTTC. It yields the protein CASSLAGASYEQYF.

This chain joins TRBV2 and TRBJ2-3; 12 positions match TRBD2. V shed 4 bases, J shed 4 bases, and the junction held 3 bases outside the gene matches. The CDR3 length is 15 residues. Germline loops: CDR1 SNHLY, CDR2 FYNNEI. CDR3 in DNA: TGTGCCAGCAGTGGGACTAGCGGGGACTCAGATACGCAGTATTTT. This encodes CASSGTSGDSDTQYF. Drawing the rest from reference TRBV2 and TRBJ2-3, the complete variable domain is EPEVTQTPSHQVTQMGQEVILRCVPISNHLYFYWYRQILGQKVEFLVSFYNNEISEKSEIFDDQFSVERPDGSNFTLKIRSTKLEDSAMYFCASSGTSGDSDTQYFGPGTRLTVL.

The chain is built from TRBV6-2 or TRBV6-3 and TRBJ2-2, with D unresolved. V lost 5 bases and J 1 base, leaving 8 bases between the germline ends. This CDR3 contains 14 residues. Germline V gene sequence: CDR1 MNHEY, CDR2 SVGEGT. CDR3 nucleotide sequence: TGTGCCAGCAGTCCCCCTTTGAACACCGGGGAGCTGTTTTTT. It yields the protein CASSPPLNTGELFF.

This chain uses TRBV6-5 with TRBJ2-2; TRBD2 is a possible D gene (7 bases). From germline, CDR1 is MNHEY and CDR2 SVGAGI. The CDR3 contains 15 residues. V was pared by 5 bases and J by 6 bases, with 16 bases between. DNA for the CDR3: TGTGCCAGCAGTCCTTGGGAGGGGGGGGCCGGGGAGCTGTTTTTT. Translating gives CASSPWEGGAGELFF.

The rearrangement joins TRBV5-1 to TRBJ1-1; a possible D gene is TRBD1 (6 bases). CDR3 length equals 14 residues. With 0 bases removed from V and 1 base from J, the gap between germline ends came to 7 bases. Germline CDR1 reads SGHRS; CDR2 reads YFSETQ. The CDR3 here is CASSLGQENTEAFF. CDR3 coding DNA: TGCGCCAGCAGCTTGGGACAGGAGAACACTGAAGCTTTCTTT.

Here the CDR3 DNA reads TGCAGTACCTATATGAACACTGAAGCTTTCTTT. The encoded protein is CSTYMNTEAFF. V and J are TRBV20-1 and TRBJ1-1, with D hard to call. The germline V gene has CDR1 DFQATT and CDR2 SNEGSKA (reference sequence). The V end lost 8 bases, the J end lost 0 bases, and 7 bases lay between the germline ends. The CDR3 runs 11 residues.

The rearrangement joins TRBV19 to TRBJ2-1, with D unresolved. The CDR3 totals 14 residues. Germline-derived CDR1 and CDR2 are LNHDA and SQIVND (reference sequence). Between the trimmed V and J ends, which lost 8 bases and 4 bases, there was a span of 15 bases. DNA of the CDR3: TGTGCCAGTCGTAACGTTTTGACATACAATGAGCAGTTCTTC. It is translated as CASRNVLTYNEQFF.